The source of this TCR beta chain is a study of shared clonotypes between healthy human individuals. General study findings and limits: Incompleteness in sorted-subset sequencing, despite large depth, was shown by rarefaction.

This clone was observed once. Its matching antigen is unknown. Deep level was the assay's run setting. Data came from immunoSEQ multiplex PCR; TCRdb stores just in-frame clones and leaves some out. The sample yields nearly 1,000,000 clones, over 75% seen once. The CDR3 extends over 17 amino acids. The trim removed 4 bases at V and 5 bases at J, leaving 7 bases unmatched. Per the germline V gene, CDR1 is SGHNT and CDR2 is YYREEE (reference sequence). The sequence derives from a man between 18 and 35 years old in good health. Material: memory CD4+ T cells sorted from blood. Subset noted: CD45RA-negative fraction. This chain uses TRBV5-4 with TRBJ2-1; 15 bases line up with TRBD2. The CDR3 DNA reads TGTGCCAGCAGCCACAGGACTAGCGGGAGGGGAGACAATGAGCAGTTCTTC. It is translated as CASSHRTSGRGDNEQFF. Complete variable domain (other parts from reference TRBV5-4 and TRBJ2-1): ETGVTQSPTHLIKTRGQQVTLRCSSQSGHNTVSWYQQALGQGPQFIFQYYREEENGRGNFPPRFSGLQFPNYSSELNVNALELDDSALYLCASSHRTSGRGDNEQFFGPGTRLTVL.